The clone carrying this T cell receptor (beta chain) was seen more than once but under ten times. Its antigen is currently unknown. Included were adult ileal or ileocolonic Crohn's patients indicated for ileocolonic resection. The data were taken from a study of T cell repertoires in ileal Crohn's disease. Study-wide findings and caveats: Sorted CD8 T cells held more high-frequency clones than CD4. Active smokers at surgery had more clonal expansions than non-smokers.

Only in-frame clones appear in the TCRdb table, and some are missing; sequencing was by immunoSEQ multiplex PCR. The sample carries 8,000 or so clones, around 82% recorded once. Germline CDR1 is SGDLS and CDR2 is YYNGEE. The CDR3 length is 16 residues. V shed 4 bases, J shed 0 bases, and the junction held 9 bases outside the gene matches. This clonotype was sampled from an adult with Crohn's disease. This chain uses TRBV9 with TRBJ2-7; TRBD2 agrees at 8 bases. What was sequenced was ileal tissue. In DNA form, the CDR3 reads TGTGCCAGCAGCCCCGCGGGGGGCGTAGACTCCTACGAGCAGTACTTC. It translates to CASSPAGGVDSYEQYF.